This T cell receptor beta chain was identified in a study of T cell responses to AZD1222 COVID-19 vaccine. At the level of the study: Second-dose intervals near 4 or 12 weeks were combined. Study-wide results and caveats: The sample set comprised mostly white British donors with more females, and clonal diversity was possibly underestimated. In all cases, repertoires were sampled only after the peak T cell response.

Per the germline V gene, CDR1 is LNHDA and CDR2 is SQIVND (reference sequence). This CDR3 spans 15 amino acids. Trimming stripped 6 bases from V and 1 base from J, with 13 bases between. The assay was immunoSEQ multiplex PCR, and TCRdb's table has in-frame clones only and misses some. The data contain under 150,000 clones, about 93% of them singletons. Regarding this clone: The target antigen is unknown.

The origin of this receptor is an adult in good health. The sample was peripheral blood, taken on day 0 of AZD1222 vaccination. This chain uses TRBV19 with TRBJ1-5, with D hard to call. In DNA, the CDR3 is TGTGCCAGTAGCATGGTGACCTTAAGCAATCAGCCCCAGCATTTT. Its translation is CASSMVTLSNQPQHF.